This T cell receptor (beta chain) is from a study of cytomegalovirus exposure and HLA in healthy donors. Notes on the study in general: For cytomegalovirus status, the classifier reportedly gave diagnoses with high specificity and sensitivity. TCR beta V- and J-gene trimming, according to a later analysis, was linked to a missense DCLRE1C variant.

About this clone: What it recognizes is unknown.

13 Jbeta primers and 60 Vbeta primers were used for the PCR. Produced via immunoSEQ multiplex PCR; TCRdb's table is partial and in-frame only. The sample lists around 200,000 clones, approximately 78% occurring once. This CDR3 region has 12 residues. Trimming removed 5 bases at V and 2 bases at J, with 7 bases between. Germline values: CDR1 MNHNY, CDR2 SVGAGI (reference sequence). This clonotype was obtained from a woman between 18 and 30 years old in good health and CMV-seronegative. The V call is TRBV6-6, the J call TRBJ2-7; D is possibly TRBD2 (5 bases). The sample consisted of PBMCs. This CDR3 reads CASSEGPYEQYF. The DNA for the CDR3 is TGTGCCAGCAGTGAGGGTCCCTACGAGCAGTACTTC.